Only one count was recorded for the clone carrying this T cell receptor beta chain. This CDR3 has 15 residues. CDR1 is LNHDA, CDR2 SQIVND, per germline (reference sequence). V shed 8 bases, J shed 3 bases, and the junction held 11 bases outside the gene matches. The record originates from a study of CD8+ T cells in alopecia areata. Sequencing used cDNA as its template, made by extracting RNA and reverse transcribing it. Sequenced by immunoSEQ multiplex PCR; TCRdb stores in-frame clones only, minus some. The sample carries 130,000 to 150,000 clones, around 87% recorded once. The clonotype was recovered from a human donor with alopecia areata. J is TRBJ2-7 and V is TRBV19; 9 bases map to TRBD2. The sequences come from CD8+ T cells sorted from blood, collected at week 0. The CDR3 coding sequence is TGTGCCAGTTCCTATAGCGGGAGTTCTGGCTACGAGCAGTACTTC. Protein product: CASSYSGSSGYEQYF.